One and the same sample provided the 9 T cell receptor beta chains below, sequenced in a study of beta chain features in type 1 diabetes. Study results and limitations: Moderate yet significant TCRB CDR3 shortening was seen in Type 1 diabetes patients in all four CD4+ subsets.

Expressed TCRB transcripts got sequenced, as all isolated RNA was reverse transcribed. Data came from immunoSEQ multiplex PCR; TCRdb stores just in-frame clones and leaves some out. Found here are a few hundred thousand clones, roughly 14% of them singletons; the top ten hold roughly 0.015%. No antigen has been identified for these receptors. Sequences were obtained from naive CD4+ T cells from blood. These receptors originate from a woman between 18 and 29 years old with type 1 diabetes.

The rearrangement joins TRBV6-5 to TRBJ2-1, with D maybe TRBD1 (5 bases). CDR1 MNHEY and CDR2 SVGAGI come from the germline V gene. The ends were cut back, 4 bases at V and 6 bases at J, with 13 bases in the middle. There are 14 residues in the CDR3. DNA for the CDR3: TGTGCCAGCAGTTCTTCCAGGGAAGCCAATGAGCAGTTCTTC. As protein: CASSSSREANEQFF.

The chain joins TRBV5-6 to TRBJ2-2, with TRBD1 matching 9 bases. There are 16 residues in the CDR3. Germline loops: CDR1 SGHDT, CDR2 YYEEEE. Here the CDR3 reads CAGSSLGTGRTGELFF. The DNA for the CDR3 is TGTGCGGGCAGCAGCTTGGGGACAGGGAGGACCGGGGAGCTGTTTTTT.

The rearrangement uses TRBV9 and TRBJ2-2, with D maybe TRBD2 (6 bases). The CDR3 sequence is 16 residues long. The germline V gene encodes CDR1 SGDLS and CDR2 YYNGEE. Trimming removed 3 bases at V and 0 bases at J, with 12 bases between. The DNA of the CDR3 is TGTGCCAGCAGCGCCCGGGGCGGGACGAACACCGGGGAGCTGTTTTTT. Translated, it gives CASSARGGTNTGELFF. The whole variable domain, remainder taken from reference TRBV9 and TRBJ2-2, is DSGVTQTPKHLITATGQRVTLRCSPRSGDLSVYWYQQSLDQGLQFLIQYYNGEERAKGNILERFSAQQFPDLHSELNLSSLELGDSALYFCASSARGGTNTGELFFGEGSRLTVL.

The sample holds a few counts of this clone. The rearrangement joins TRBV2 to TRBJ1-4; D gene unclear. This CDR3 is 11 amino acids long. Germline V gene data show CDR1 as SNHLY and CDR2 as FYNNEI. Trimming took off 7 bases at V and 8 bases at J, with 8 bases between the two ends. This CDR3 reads CASISVEKLFF. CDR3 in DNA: TGTGCCAGCATATCGGTAGAAAAACTGTTTTTT.

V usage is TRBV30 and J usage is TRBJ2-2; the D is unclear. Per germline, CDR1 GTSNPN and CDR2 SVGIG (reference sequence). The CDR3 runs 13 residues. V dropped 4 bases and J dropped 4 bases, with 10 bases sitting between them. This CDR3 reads CAWTQDGTGELFF. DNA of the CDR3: TGTGCCTGGACCCAGGATGGCACCGGGGAGCTGTTTTTT. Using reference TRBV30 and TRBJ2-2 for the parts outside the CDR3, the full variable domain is SQTIHQWPATLVQPVGSPLSLECTVEGTSNPNLYWYRQAAGRGLQLLFYSVGIGQISSEVPQNLSASRPQDRQFILSSKKLLLSDSGFYLCAWTQDGTGELFFGEGSRLTVL.

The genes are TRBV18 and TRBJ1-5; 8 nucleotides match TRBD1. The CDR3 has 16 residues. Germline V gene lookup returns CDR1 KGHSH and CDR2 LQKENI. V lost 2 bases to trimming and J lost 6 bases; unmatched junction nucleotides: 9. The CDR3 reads CASSPVETGVGQPQHF. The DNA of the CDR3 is TGTGCCAGCTCACCAGTAGAGACAGGGGTGGGTCAGCCCCAGCATTTT.

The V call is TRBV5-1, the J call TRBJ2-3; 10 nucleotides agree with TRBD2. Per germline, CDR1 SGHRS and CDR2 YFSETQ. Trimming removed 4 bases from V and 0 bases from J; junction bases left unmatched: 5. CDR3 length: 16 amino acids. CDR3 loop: CASSPQTSGSTDTQYF. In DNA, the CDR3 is TGCGCCAGCAGCCCCCAGACTAGCGGGAGCACAGATACGCAGTATTTT. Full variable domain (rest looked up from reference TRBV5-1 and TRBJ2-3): KAGVTQTPRYLIKTRGQQVTLSCSPISGHRSVSWYQQTPGQGLQFLFEYFSETQRNKGNFPGRFSGRQFSNSRSEMNVSTLELGDSALYLCASSPQTSGSTDTQYFGPGTRLTVL.

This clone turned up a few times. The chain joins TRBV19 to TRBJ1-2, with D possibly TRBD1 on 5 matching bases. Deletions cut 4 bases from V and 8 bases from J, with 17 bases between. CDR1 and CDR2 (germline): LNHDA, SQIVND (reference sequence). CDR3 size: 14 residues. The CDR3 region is CASSRGTPSRGYTF. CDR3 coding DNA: TGTGCCAGTAGTAGAGGGACTCCATCTCGGGGCTACACCTTC.

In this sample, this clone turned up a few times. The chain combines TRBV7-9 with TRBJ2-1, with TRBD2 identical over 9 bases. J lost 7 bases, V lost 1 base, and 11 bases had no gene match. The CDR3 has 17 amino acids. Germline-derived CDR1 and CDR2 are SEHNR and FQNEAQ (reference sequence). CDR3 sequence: CASSLGRGRAFGNEQFF. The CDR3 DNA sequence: TGTGCCAGCAGCTTAGGTCGCGGGAGGGCTTTCGGGAATGAGCAGTTCTTC.